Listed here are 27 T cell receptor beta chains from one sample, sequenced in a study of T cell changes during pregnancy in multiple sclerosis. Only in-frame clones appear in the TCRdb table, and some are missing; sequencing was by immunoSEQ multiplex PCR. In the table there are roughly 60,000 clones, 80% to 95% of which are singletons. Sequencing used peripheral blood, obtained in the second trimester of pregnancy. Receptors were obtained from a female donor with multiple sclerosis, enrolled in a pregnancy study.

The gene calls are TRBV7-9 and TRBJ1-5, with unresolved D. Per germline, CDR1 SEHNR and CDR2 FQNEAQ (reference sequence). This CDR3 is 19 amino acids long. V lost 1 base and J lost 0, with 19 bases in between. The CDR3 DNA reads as TGTGCCAGCAGCTTAGAAGAGGGAGAATGGGAATTTAGCAATCAGCCCCAGCATTTT. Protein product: CASSLEEGEWEFSNQPQHF.

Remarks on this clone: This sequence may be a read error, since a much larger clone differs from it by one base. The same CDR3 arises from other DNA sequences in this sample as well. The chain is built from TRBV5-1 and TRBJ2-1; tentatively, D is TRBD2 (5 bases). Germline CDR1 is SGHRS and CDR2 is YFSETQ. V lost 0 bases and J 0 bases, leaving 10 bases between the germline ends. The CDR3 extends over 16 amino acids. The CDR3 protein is CASSLEAASSYNEQFF. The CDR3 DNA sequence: TGCGCCAGCAGCTTGGAAGCGGCCAGCTCCTACAATGAGCAGTTCTTC.

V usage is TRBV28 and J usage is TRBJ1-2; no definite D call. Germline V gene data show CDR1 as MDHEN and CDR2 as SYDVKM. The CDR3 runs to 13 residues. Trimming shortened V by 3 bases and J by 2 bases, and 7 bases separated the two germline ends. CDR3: CASSLRGNYGYTF. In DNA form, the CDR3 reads TGTGCCAGCAGTTTGCGGGGAAACTATGGCTACACCTTC.

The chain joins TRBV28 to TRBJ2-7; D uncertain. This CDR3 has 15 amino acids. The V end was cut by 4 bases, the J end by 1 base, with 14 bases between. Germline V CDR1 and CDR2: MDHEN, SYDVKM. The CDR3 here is CASSSPNGYSYEQYF. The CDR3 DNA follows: TGTGCCAGCAGTTCTCCCAACGGGTATTCCTACGAGCAGTACTTC.

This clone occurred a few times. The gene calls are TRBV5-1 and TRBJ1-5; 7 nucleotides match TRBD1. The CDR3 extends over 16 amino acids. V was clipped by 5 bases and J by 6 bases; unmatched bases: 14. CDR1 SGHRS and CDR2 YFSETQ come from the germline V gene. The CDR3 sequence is CASSFGRGGTGQPQHF. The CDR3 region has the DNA TGCGCCAGCAGTTTTGGCCGAGGGGGCACGGGTCAGCCCCAGCATTTT.

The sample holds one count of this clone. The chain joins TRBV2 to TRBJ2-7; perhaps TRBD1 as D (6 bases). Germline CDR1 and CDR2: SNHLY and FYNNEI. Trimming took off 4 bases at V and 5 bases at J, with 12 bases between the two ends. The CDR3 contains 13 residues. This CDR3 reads CASSGQGRNEQYF. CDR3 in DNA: TGTGCCAGCAGTGGCCAGGGGCGCAACGAGCAGTACTTC.

The CDR3 region has the DNA TGCGCCAGCAGCCGAAAGCGGGAGGTCGGGTTCTACAATGAGCAGTTCTTC. Translation: CASSRKREVGFYNEQFF. The rearrangement uses TRBV4-1 and TRBJ2-1; 9 bases fit TRBD2. V was clipped by 4 bases and J by 3 bases; unmatched bases: 10. The CDR3 sequence is 17 residues long. Germline-derived CDR1 and CDR2 are MGHRA and YSYEKL.

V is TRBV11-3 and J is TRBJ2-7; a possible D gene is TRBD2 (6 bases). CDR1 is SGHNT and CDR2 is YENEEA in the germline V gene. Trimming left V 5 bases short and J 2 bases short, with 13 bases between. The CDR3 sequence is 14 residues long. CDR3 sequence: CASSLSGGTYEQYF. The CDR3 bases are TGTGCCAGCAGCCTTAGCGGAGGGACCTACGAGCAGTACTTC. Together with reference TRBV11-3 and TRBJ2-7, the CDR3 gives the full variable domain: EAGVVQSPRYKIIEKKQPVAFWCNPISGHNTLYWYLQNLGQGPELLIRYENEEAVDDSQLPKDRFSAERLKGVDSTLKIQPAELGDSAVYLCASSLSGGTYEQYFGPGTRLTVT.

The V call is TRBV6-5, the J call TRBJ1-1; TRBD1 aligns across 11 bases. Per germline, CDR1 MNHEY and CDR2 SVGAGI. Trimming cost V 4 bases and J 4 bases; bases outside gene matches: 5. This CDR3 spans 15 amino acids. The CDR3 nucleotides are TGTGCCAGCAGTTTAGGACAGGGGGCTTTCACTGAAGCTTTCTTT. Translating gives CASSLGQGAFTEAFF.

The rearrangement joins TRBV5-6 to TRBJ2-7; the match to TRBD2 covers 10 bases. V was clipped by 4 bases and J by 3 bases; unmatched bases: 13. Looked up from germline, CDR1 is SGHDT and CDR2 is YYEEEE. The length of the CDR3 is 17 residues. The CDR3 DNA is TGTGCCAGCAGCCACCCTAGCGGGAGTTCCCCCTACTACGAGCAGTACTTC. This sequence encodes CASSHPSGSSPYYEQYF.

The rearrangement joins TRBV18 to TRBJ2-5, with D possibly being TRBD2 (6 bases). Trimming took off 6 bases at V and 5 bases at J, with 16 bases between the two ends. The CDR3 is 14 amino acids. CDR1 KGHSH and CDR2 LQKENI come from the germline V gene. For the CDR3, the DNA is TGTGCCAGCTCGTGGATAGCGGACGCGGAGACCCAGTACTTC. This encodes CASSWIADAETQYF. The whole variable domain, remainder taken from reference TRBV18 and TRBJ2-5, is NAGVMQNPRHLVRRRGQEARLRCSPMKGHSHVYWYRQLPEEGLKFMVYLQKENIIDESGMPKERFSAEFPKEGPSILRIQQVVRGDSAAYFCASSWIADAETQYFGPGTRLLVL.

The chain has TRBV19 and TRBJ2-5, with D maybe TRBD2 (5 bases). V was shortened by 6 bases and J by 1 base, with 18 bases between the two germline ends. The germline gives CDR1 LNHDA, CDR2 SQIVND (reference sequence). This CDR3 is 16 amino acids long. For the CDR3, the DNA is TGTGCCAGTAGCCGAAAGCGGCTAGACTCCCAAGAGACCCAGTACTTC. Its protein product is CASSRKRLDSQETQYF.

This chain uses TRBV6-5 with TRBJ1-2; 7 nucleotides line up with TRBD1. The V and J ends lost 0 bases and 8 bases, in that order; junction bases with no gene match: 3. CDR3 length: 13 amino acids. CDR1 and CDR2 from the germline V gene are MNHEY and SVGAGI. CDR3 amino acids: CASSYSGGAGYTF. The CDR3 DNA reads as TGTGCCAGCAGTTACTCAGGGGGCGCGGGCTACACCTTC.

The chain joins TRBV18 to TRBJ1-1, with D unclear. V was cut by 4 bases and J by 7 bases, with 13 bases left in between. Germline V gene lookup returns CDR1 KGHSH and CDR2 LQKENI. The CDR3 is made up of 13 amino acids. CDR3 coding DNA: TGTGCCAGCTCACTATGGGAGGAGGATGAAGCTTTCTTT. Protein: CASSLWEEDEAFF.

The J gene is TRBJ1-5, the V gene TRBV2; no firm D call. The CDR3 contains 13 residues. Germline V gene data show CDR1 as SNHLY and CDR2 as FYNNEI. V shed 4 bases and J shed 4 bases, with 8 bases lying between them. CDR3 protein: CASSVEENQPQHF. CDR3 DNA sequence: TGTGCCAGCAGTGTGGAGGAGAATCAGCCCCAGCATTTT.

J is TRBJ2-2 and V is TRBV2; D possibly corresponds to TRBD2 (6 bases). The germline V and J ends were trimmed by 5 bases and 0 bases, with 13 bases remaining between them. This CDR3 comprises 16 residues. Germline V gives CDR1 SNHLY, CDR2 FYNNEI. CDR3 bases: TGTGCCAGCAGTCGCATTAGCGGAACGAACACCGGGGAGCTGTTTTTT. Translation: CASSRISGTNTGELFF.

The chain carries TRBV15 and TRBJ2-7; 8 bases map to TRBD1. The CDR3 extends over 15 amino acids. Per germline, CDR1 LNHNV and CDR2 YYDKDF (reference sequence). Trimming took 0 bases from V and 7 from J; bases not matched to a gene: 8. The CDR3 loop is CATSRDRGQGMEQYF. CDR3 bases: TGTGCCACCAGCAGAGATAGAGGACAGGGTATGGAGCAGTACTTC. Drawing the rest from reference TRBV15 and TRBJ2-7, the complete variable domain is DAMVIQNPRYQVTQFGKPVTLSCSQTLNHNVMYWYQQKSSQAPKLLFHYYDKDFNNEADTPDNFQSRRPNTSFCFLDIRSPGLGDTAMYLCATSRDRGQGMEQYFGPGTRLTVT.

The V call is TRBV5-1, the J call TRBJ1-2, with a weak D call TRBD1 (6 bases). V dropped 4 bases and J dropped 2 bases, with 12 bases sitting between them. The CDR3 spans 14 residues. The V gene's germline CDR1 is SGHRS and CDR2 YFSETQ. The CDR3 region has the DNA TGCGCCAGCAGCAGGGACACGCCGAACTATGGCTACACCTTC. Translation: CASSRDTPNYGYTF. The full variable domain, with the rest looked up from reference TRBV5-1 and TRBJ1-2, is KAGVTQTPRYLIKTRGQQVTLSCSPISGHRSVSWYQQTPGQGLQFLFEYFSETQRNKGNFPGRFSGRQFSNSRSEMNVSTLELGDSALYLCASSRDTPNYGYTFGSGTRLTVV.

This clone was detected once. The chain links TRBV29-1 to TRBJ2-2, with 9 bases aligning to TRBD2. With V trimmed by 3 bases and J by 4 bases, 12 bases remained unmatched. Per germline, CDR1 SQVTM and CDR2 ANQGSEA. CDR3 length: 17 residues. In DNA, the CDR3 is TGCAGCGTTGAGGGTAGCGGGAGCGTAGGGCGCACCGGGGAGCTGTTTTTT. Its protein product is CSVEGSGSVGRTGELFF.

The DNA for the CDR3 is TGTGCCAGCCATTCGAGGCCGATCTCTGGAAACACCATATATTTT. It codes for CASHSRPISGNTIYF. The rearrangement links TRBV6-1 to TRBJ1-3; D not certain. V lost 8 bases and J 0 bases, leaving 14 bases between the germline ends. Looked up from germline, CDR1 is MNHNS and CDR2 is SASEGT. The CDR3 runs to 15 residues.

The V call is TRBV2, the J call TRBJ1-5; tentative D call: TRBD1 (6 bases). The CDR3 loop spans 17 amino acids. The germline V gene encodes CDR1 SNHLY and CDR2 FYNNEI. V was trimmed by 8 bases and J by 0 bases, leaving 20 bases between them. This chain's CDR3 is CASEGDKQYPSNQPQHF. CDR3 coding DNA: TGTGCCAGCGAGGGGGACAAACAATACCCTAGCAATCAGCCCCAGCATTTT.

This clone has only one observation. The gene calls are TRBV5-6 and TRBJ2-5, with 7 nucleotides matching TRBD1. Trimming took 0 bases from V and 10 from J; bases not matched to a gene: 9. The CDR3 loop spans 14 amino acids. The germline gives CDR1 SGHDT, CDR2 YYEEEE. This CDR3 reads CASSLGDLTGDQYF. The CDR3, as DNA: TGTGCCAGCAGCTTGGGGGACCTAACAGGGGACCAGTACTTC.

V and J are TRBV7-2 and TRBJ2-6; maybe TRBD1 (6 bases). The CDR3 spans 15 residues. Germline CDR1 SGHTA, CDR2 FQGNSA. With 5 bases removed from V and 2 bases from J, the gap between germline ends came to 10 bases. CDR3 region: CASSQGGPGANVLTF. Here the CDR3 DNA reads TGTGCCAGCAGCCAAGGGGGTCCTGGGGCCAACGTCCTGACTTTC.

CDR3 residues: CASRGLGGSLNEQFF. The CDR3 DNA is TGTGCCAGCAGGGGGCTAGGAGGGTCGTTAAATGAGCAGTTCTTC. The genes are TRBV14 and TRBJ2-1; tentatively, D is TRBD2 (6 bases). The V and J ends lost 6 bases and 7 bases respectively, with 19 bases between them. The length of the CDR3 is 15 residues. In germline, CDR1 is SGHDN, CDR2 FVKESK.

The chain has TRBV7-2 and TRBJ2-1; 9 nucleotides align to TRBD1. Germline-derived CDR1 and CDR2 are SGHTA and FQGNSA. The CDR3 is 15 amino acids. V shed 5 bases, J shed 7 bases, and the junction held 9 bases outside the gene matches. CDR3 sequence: CASSPRQGVGNEQFF. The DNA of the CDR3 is TGTGCCAGCAGCCCCCGACAGGGGGTGGGAAATGAGCAGTTCTTC.

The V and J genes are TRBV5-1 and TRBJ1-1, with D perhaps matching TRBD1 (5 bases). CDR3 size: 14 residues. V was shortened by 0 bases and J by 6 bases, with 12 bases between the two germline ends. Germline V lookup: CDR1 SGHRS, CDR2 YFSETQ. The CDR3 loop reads CASSLGAGQAEAFF. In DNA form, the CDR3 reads TGCGCCAGCAGCTTGGGGGCAGGGCAGGCTGAAGCTTTCTTT.

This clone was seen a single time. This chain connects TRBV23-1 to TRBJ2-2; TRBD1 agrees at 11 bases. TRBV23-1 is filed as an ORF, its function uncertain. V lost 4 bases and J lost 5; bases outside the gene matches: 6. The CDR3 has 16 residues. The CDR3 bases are TGCGCCAGCAGTCGTGGGGGACAGGGGGGGACCGGGGAGCTGTTTTTT. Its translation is CASSRGGQGGTGELFF.